Reported below is one TCR beta chain. Its antigen is unidentified. Noted time point: baseline pretreatment blood. Indicated treatment: 15 Gy SBRT to primary tumor, nephrectomy 4 weeks later. Data came from immunoSEQ multiplex PCR; TCRdb stores just in-frame clones and leaves some out. This table holds more than 95,000 clones, 80% to 85% found once. The data are from a study of radiation and T cells in renal cell carcinoma. Background on the study: Nephrectomy followed 15 Gy stereotactic body radiation by 4 weeks. Broader study findings: From baseline, blood top tumor clonotypes peaked at 2 weeks post-radiation.

This CDR3 region has 13 residues. Germline CDR1 and CDR2: LNHDA and SQIVND (reference sequence). Trimming removed 3 bases at V and 12 bases at J, with 15 bases between. This TCR was recovered from a woman aged 55-75 years with renal cell carcinoma. The material sequenced was blood, taken from a patient whose treatment included radiotherapy and nephrectomy. This chain links TRBV19 with TRBJ2-1; no definite D call. The chain's CDR3 is CASSIKGRAVQFF. CDR3 nucleotides: TGTGCCAGTAGTATTAAGGGCCGGGCAGTGCAGTTCTTC.